This T cell receptor beta chain comes out of a study of blood T cell repertoires in COVID-19. Looking at the study overall: From the United States, Italy and Spain came samples of acute and convalescent COVID-19. Nucleic acid was either cDNA or gDNA, and it came from T cells, B-cell-depleted T cells, or PBMCs.

Repertoires were generated with immunoSEQ multiplex PCR, while TCRdb's copy carries only in-frame clones and drops some. The sample contains a few hundred thousand clones, under 90% of which appear only once. CDR1 is SGHDN, CDR2 FVKESK, per germline. V was pared by 3 bases and J by 4 bases, with 18 bases between. The CDR3 extends over 17 amino acids. The Seattle patients, enrolled during active infection, were followed longitudinally. This sequence was found in a woman of 80 years or more with COVID-19, enrolled during active disease. The specimen sequenced was peripheral blood. The chain has TRBV14 and TRBJ2-2, with D maybe TRBD1 (5 bases). In DNA form, the CDR3 reads TGTGCCAGCAGCCAGAGATGGGGCCGCGGCGCCACCGGGGAGCTGTTTTTT. It translates to CASSQRWGRGATGELFF.